This T cell receptor (beta chain) was documented in a study of cytomegalovirus exposure and HLA in healthy donors. Across the study: Approximately 190 million T cells yielded around 120 million unique TCR beta sequences in earlier analysis. Study-level findings and limits: A few V segments could not be told apart, such as TRBV6-2 and TRBV6-3, and were left out. Reportedly, a later analysis found an Asian-associated ancestry cluster had fewer N-insertions than the approximately 700-donor mean.

The germline CDR1 and CDR2 sequences are MNHEY and SMNVEV (reference sequence). Trimming at V came to 4 bases and at J to 1 base, leaving 9 bases not matched to a gene. The CDR3 covers 16 residues. Researchers ran the PCR with 60 Vbeta and 13 Jbeta primers. Authors' data handling: There were around 78 million unique TCR beta chains by a later count, and around 10 million of them were shared. This table comes from immunoSEQ multiplex PCR, and its TCRdb copy is limited to in-frame clones, with some not included. The DNA gave D and trimming, while V, J and clone size come from that table. Listed are 95,000 to 150,000 clones; more than 0.9% falls within the top ten. Details on this clone: The antigen is not known.

The receptor was derived from a man aged 18 to 30 in good health and CMV-seronegative. This chain joins TRBV27 and TRBJ1-1, with TRBD1 matching over 7 bases. The specimen was PBMCs. CDR3: CASSSQIGTANTEAFF. The CDR3 nucleotides are TGTGCCAGCAGTTCCCAGATTGGGACAGCGAACACTGAAGCTTTCTTT.